This TCR beta chain is drawn from a study of OX40 agonist ivuxolimab in advanced cancers. Study information: Given to patients was ivuxolimab, an agonistic anti-OX40 (CD134) antibody. Every patient in dose escalation had hepatocellular carcinoma, melanoma, renal cell or head and neck cancer. Two patients with cutaneous melanoma and one with hepatocellular carcinoma, three in total, showed partial responses.

TCRdb's copy holds only in-frame clones and misses some; the assay was immunoSEQ multiplex PCR. The table includes approximately 64,000 clones, 86% detected once. On this clone itself: Its target is not known.

V lost 5 bases, J lost 5 bases, and 10 bases lay in between. This CDR3 has 14 amino acids. Germline V gives CDR1 SGHTA, CDR2 FQGNSA. Notes on the study in general: Not determined was the antigen specificity of the expanded peripheral T cells.

The receptor's source is an adult with an advanced solid tumor such as melanoma, head and neck, liver or kidney cancer. The rearrangement uses TRBV7-2 and TRBJ1-6, with TRBD1 as a possible D gene (6 bases). The sample in question was CD4+ or CD8+ T cells sorted from blood, obtained in a trial of the OX40 agonist ivuxolimab. This CDR3 reads CASSPQGNNSPLHF. As DNA, the CDR3 is TGTGCCAGCAGCCCACAGGGAAATAATTCACCCCTCCACTTT.